This T cell receptor beta chain was retrieved from a study of PD-1 blockade in classical Hodgkin lymphoma. Overall study findings and caveats: TCR diversity in CD4+, not CD8+, cells rose significantly by C4D1.

As regards this clone: Its antigen is not known.

Trimming removed 1 base from V and 0 bases from J, with 13 bases in between. This CDR3 contains 17 residues. Germline assignment: CDR1 LNHDA and CDR2 SQIVND (reference sequence). As for time point: cycle 4 day 1 (C4D1), after around six weeks of nivolumab. Every patient relapsed after autologous stem cell transplantation, and brentuximab vedotin exposure varied. Profiling relied on immunoSEQ multiplex PCR, and the TCRdb table lists in-frame clones only, not all of them. The data show tens of thousands of clones, just over 65% seen once. The sample in question was peripheral blood mononuclear cells (PBMCs), obtained before the fourth cycle of nivolumab. The clonotype comes from a human donor with classical Hodgkin lymphoma. This rearrangement joins TRBV19 to TRBJ1-5, with TRBD1 as a possible D gene (5 bases). The CDR3 is CASSIGAGRDSNQPQHF. CDR3 coding DNA: TGTGCCAGTAGTATAGGGGCAGGGAGGGATAGCAATCAGCCCCAGCATTTT.